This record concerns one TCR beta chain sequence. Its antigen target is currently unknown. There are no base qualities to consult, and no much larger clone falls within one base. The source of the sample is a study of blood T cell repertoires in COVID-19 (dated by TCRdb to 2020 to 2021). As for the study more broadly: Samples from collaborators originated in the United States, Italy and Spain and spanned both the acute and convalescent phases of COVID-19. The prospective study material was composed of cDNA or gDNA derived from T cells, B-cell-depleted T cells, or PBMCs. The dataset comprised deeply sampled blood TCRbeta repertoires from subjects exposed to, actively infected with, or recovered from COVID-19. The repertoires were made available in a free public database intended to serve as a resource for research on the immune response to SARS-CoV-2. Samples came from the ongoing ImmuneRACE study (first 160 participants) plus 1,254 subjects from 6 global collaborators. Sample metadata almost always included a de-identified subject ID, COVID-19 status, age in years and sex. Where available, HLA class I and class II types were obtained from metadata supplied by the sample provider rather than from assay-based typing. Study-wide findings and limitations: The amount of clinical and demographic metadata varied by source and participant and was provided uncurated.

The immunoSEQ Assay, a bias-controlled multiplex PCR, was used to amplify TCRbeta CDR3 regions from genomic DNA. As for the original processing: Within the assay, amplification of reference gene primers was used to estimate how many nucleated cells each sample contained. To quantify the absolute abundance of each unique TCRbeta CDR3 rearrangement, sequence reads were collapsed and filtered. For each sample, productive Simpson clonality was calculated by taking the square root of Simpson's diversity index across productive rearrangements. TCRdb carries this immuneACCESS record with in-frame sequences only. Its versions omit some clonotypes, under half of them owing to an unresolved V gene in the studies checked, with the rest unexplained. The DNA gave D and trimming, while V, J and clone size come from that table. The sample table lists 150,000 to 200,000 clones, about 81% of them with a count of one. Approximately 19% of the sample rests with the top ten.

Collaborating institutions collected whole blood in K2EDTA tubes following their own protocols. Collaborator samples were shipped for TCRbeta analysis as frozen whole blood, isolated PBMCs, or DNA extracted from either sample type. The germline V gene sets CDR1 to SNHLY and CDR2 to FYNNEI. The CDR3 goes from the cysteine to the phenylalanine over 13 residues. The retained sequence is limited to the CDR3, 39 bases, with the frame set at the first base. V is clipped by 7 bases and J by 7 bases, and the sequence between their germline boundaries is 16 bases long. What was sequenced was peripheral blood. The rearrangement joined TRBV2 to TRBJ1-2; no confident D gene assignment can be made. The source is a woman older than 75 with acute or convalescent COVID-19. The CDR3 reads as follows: CASIKLETGGYTF. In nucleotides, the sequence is TGTGCCAGCATCAAGTTAGAGACGGGTGGCTACACCTTC.